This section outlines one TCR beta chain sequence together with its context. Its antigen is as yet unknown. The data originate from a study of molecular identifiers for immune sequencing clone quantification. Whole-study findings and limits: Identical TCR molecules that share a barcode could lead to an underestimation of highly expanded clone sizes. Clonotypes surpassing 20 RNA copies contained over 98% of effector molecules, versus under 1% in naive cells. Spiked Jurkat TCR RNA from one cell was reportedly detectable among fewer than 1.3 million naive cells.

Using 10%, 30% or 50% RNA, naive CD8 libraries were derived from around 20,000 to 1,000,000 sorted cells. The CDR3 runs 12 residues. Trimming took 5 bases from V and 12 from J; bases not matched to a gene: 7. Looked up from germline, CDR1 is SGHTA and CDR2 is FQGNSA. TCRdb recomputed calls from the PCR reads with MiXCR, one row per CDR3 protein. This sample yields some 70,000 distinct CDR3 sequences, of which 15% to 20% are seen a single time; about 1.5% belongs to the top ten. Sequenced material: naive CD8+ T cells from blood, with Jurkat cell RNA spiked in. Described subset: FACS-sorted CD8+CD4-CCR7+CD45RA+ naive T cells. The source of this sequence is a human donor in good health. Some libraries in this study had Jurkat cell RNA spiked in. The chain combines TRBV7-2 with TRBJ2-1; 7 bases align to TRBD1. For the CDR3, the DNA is TGTGCCAGCAGCCGACAGGGTGTAGGGCAGTTCTTC. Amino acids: CASSRQGVGQFF.